This entry is about one T cell receptor (beta chain). Its antigen is still unknown. The sample is drawn from a study of cytomegalovirus exposure and HLA in healthy donors. Researchers ran the PCR with 60 Vbeta and 13 Jbeta primers. Assay used: immunoSEQ multiplex PCR; TCRdb lists only in-frame clones, some missing. The data hold around 200,000 clones, with roughly four fifths observed a single time. Findings and limits, study-wide: Approximately 18,000 TCR beta sequences were associated with HLA alleles at 0.05 false discovery rate in a later analysis.

The TCR originated in a man aged 50-59 years in good health and CMV-seronegative. The material sequenced was PBMCs.

The CDR3 reads CASSATATNEKLFF. DNA for the CDR3: TGTGCCAGCAGCGCGACAGCAACTAATGAAAAACTGTTTTTT. The J gene is TRBJ1-4, the V gene TRBV27; TRBD1 might be the D (5 bases). Germline V gene lookup returns CDR1 MNHEY and CDR2 SMNVEV (reference sequence). Deletions cut 6 bases from V and 0 bases from J, with 8 bases between. There are 14 residues in the CDR3. The whole variable domain, remainder taken from reference TRBV27 and TRBJ1-4, is EAQVTQNPRYLITVTGKKLTVTCSQNMNHEYMSWYRQDPGLGLRQIYYSMNVEVTDKGDVPEGYKVSRKEKRNFPLILESPSPNQTSLYFCASSATATNEKLFFGSGTQLSVL.